This TCR beta chain was captured in a study of cytomegalovirus exposure and HLA in healthy donors. Overall study context: Within an early data release were about 90 million unique TCRs drawn from HLA-typed donors.

The CDR3 covers 14 residues. Trimming took 3 bases from V and 4 from J, leaving 10 bases between them. Germline V gene sequence: CDR1 LNHDA, CDR2 SQIVND (reference sequence). Primers: 60 Vbeta forward and 13 Jbeta reverse. Assay: immunoSEQ multiplex PCR; the TCRdb copy retains only in-frame clones and omits some. The table has about 62,000 clones, about 90% seen once. Details on this clone: Its antigen is undetermined.

Healthy bone marrow donors made up the cohort. General study results and limits: One variant, a missense change in DCLRE1C, was linked in a later analysis to TCR beta V- and J-gene trimming. It was likely that a cluster of highly shared sequence variants was a sequencing artifact.

Sequencing used PBMCs. This clonotype was obtained from a man between 18 and 35 years old in good health and CMV-seronegative. V usage is TRBV19 and J usage is TRBJ1-5, with D possibly matching TRBD1 (5 bases). CDR3 protein: CASSMNRQNQPQHF. The CDR3 bases are TGTGCCAGTAGTATGAACCGACAGAATCAGCCCCAGCATTTT.